The 12 T cell receptor beta chains below all came from one sample that was sequenced in a study of T-cell memory formation after mild COVID-19. TCRdb passed the 5' RACE reads through MiXCR, listing each CDR3 protein once. The sample carries approximately 250,000 distinct CDR3 sequences, 16% recorded once. The specimen was PBMCs or a T cell subset sorted from them (not recorded which). The receptor set was obtained from a man younger than 30 who had mild COVID-19 (a few samples of this study predate the infection). Cell type and time point are not known.

The sample holds a few counts of this clonotype. The chain combines TRBV4-3 with TRBJ1-2; TRBD1 matches 8 bases. J lost 7 bases, V lost 3 bases, and 4 bases had no gene match. Germline loops: CDR1 LGHNA, CDR2 YSLEER. This CDR3 has 13 residues. The CDR3 region is CASSHDRGGGYTF. CDR3 bases: TGCGCCAGCAGCCACGACAGGGGAGGTGGCTACACCTTC.

This clonotype was recorded a few times. The chain recombines TRBV10-3 with TRBJ2-3; 9 bases are shared with TRBD1. Losses at the gene ends were 6 bases for V and 5 bases for J; bases not matched to a gene: 3. The CDR3 is made up of 13 amino acids. Germline CDR1 is ENHRY and CDR2 is SYGVKD. In DNA, the CDR3 is TGTGCCATCAGGACGGGACAGGGAGATACGCAGTATTTT. Its translation: CAIRTGQGDTQYF.

This clonotype was seen a handful of times. The CDR3 DNA reads as TGTGCCAGCAGCGCCACAGGGGGTCGAGAGACCCAGTACTTC. It yields the protein CASSATGGRETQYF. V usage is TRBV9 and J usage is TRBJ2-5, with 8 bases lining up with TRBD1. Germline CDR1 SGDLS, CDR2 YYNGEE. The CDR3 is 14 amino acids. The V and J ends lost 3 bases and 4 bases, in that order; junction bases with no gene match: 5.

This clonotype was seen many times. This chain joins TRBV24-1 and TRBJ2-3; D is unclear. Germline V gene lookup returns CDR1 KGHDR and CDR2 SFDVKD. Between the trimmed V and J ends, which lost 6 bases and 5 bases, there was a span of 8 bases. This CDR3 contains 12 residues. As DNA, the CDR3 is TGTGCCACCAGTTCTGATCTAGATACGCAGTATTTT. It yields the protein CATSSDLDTQYF.

This chain links TRBV5-1 with TRBJ1-1; no clear D gene. V lost 2 bases and J lost 8, with 16 bases in between. Germline V gene lookup returns CDR1 SGHRS and CDR2 YFSETQ. This CDR3 spans 14 amino acids. CDR3 protein: CASSFTWTLTEAFF. In nucleotides, the CDR3 is TGCGCCAGCAGCTTCACGTGGACGCTCACCGAAGCTTTCTTT.

The chain employs TRBV5-1 and TRBJ1-3, with a tentative D call TRBD1 (5 bases). The CDR3 extends over 15 amino acids. Trimming removed 1 base at V and 4 bases at J, with 12 bases between. Germline V gene lookup returns CDR1 SGHRS and CDR2 YFSETQ. In DNA, the CDR3 is TGCGCCAGCAGCTTGACTCCCGGGACGGGAAACACCATATATTTT. Amino acids: CASSLTPGTGNTIYF.

This clonotype occurred many times. The rearrangement joins TRBV9 to TRBJ1-1; possible D gene TRBD1, 5 bases. V lost 4 bases and J 6 bases, leaving 13 bases between the germline ends. The CDR3 spans 13 residues. The germline CDR1 and CDR2 sequences are SGDLS and YYNGEE. The CDR3 protein is CASSSRGGSEAFF. CDR3 sequence (DNA): TGTGCCAGCAGCTCCCGGGGGGGGTCTGAAGCTTTCTTT.

This clonotype was found a few times. This rearrangement joins TRBV6-2 or TRBV6-3 to TRBJ2-1, with 9 bases aligning to TRBD2. The CDR3 is 17 residues long. V lost 2 bases to trimming and J lost 8 bases; unmatched junction nucleotides: 13. CDR1 MNHEY and CDR2 SVGEGT come from the germline V gene. In DNA, the CDR3 is TGTGCCAGCAGTTACGTGGCGGGGGGGTCCAGTAGGTATGAGCAGTTCTTC. Amino acid sequence: CASSYVAGGSSRYEQFF.

This clonotype rates as medium-sized. The J gene is TRBJ2-7, the V gene TRBV23-1; unclear D gene. TRBV23-1 is an open reading frame whose function is uncertain. The V end was cut by 0 bases, the J end by 4 bases, with 4 bases between. CDR3 size: 12 residues. The CDR3 nucleotides read TGCGCCAGCAGTCAATCAGGGTACGAGCAGTACTTC. Translation: CASSQSGYEQYF.

The table lists this clonotype with a few counts. This chain joins TRBV15 and TRBJ1-1; the D gene is possibly TRBD1 (6 bases). The CDR3 extends over 15 amino acids. The germline V gene encodes CDR1 LNHNV and CDR2 YYDKDF (reference sequence). V lost 1 base, J lost 6 bases, and 15 bases lay in between. In DNA, the CDR3 is TGTGCCACCAGCAGAGCGCGTACAGGGAGGCCTGAAGCTTTCTTT. Translated, it gives CATSRARTGRPEAFF.

This clonotype appeared a few times. This chain connects TRBV5-1 to TRBJ2-3, with D possibly matching TRBD2 (5 bases). V was cut by 0 bases and J by 5 bases, with 10 bases left in between. This CDR3 region has 14 residues. Germline V lookup: CDR1 SGHRS, CDR2 YFSETQ. The CDR3: CASSLGSAGDTQYF. The CDR3 nucleotides read TGCGCCAGCAGCTTGGGCAGCGCGGGAGATACGCAGTATTTT.

This rearrangement joins TRBV30 to TRBJ1-1, with unresolved D. The V end lost 5 bases, the J end lost 5 bases, and 9 bases lay between the germline ends. The CDR3 runs to 11 residues. Germline loops: CDR1 GTSNPN, CDR2 SVGIG (reference sequence). CDR3 residues: CAWGRRTEAFF. The CDR3 DNA reads as TGTGCCTGGGGTCGGAGAACTGAAGCTTTCTTT.